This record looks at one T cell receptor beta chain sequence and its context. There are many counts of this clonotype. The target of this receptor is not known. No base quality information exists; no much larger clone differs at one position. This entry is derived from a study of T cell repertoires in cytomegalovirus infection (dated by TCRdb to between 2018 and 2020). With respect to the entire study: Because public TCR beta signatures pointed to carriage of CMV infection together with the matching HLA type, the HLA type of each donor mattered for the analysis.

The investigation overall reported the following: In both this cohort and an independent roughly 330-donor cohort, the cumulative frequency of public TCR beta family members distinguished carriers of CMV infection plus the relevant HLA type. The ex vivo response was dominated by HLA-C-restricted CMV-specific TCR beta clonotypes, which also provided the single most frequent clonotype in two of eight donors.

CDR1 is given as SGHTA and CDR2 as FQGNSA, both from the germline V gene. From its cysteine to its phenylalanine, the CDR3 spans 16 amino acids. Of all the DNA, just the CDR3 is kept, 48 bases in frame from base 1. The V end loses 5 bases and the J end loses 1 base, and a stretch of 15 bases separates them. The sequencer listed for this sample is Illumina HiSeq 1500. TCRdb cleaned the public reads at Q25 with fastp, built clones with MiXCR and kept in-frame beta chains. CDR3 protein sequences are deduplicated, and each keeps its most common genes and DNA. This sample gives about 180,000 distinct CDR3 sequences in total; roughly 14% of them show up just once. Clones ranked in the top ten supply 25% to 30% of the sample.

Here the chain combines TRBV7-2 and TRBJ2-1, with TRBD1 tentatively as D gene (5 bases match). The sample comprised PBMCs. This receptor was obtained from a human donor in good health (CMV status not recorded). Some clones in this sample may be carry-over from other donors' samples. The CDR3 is CASSRDSPSSYNEQFF. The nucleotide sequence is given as TGTGCCAGCAGCAGAGACAGCCCCTCTTCCTACAATGAGCAGTTCTTC. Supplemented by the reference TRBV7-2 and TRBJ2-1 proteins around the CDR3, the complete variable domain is GAGVSQSPSNKVTEKGKDVELRCDPISGHTALYWYRQSLGQGLEFLIYFQGNSAPDKSGLPSDRFSAERTGGSVSTLTIQRTQQEDSAVYLCASSRDSPSSYNEQFFGPGTRLTVL.